The rows below give T cell receptor beta chains drawn from one sample of a study of shared clonotypes between healthy human individuals. The data were produced by immunoSEQ multiplex PCR, yet TCRdb's version contains in-frame clones alone and is incomplete. The repertoire includes millions of clones, about 95% of them detected once, and 0.85% to 1.2% sits in the top ten. Sample: naive CD8+ T cells sorted from blood. These receptors all come from a man between 18 and 35 years old in good health. Each CDR3 is given with its conserved first and last residue. D genes are given only for firm matches. Size is omitted from some rows. Given values are once, few, many or a class for expanded clones.

clone_size d_call cdr3_length j_call v_call cdr3_aa cdr3_nt
NA NA 13 TRBJ2-7 TRBV18 CASSPPGMIEQYF TGTGCCAGCTCACCACCAGGCATGATCGAGCAGTACTTC
NA TRBD1 15 TRBJ1-1 TRBV4-1 CASSHQGGLDTEAFF TGCGCCAGCAGCCACCAAGGGGGCTTGGACACTGAAGCTTTCTTT
NA NA 13 TRBJ2-5 TRBV6-4 CASSDSKVGVQYF TGTGCCAGCAGTGACTCGAAAGTGGGCGTCCAGTACTTC
NA TRBD2 15 TRBJ2-1 TRBV7-9 CASSPGLAGENEQFF TGTGCCAGCAGCCCGGGACTAGCGGGAGAGAATGAGCAGTTCTTC
NA NA 16 TRBJ2-3 TRBV9 CASSVDIGGGTDTQYF TGTGCCAGCAGCGTAGATATAGGGGGGGGCACAGATACGCAGTATTTT
NA NA 13 TRBJ1-6 TRBV28 CASSRTEFSPLHF TGTGCCAGCAGCCGGACAGAATTTTCACCCCTCCACTTT
once TRBD1 15 TRBJ2-7 TRBV2 CASSDPGQGFNEQYF TGTGCCAGCAGTGATCCGGGACAGGGTTTCAACGAGCAGTACTTC
NA TRBD2 12 TRBJ2-1 TRBV19 CASSGGGDEQFF TGTGCCAGTTCCGGGGGAGGGGATGAGCAGTTCTTC
NA NA 15 TRBJ2-3 TRBV6-5 CASSYYGEGADTQYF TGTGCCAGCAGTTATTATGGAGAAGGGGCAGATACGCAGTATTTT
NA NA 11 TRBJ2-5 TRBV7-9 CATGFQETQYF TGTGCCACCGGATTTCAAGAGACCCAGTACTTC
once NA 14 TRBJ2-7 TRBV5-1 CASSIGQDYYEQYF TGCGCCAGCAGCATCGGACAGGACTACTACGAGCAGTACTTC
NA NA 13 TRBJ1-2 TRBV6-5 CASSYSKLGGYTF TGTGCCAGCAGTTACTCGAAACTCGGCGGCTACACCTTC
NA TRBD1 15 TRBJ2-5 TRBV7-9 CASSLVQGAKETQYF TGTGCCAGCAGCTTAGTACAGGGGGCCAAAGAGACCCAGTACTTC
NA TRBD1 16 TRBJ2-1 TRBV10-3 CAISPSDRGHDNEQFF TGTGCCATCAGTCCGTCAGACAGGGGGCACGACAATGAGCAGTTCTTC
NA NA 14 TRBJ2-7 TRBV29-1 CSGPGDRRSYEQYF TGCAGCGGACCCGGAGACAGGAGATCCTACGAGCAGTACTTC
NA NA 16 TRBJ2-2 TRBV7-9 CASSSEKGGNTGELFF TGTGCCAGCAGCTCCGAAAAGGGAGGCAACACCGGGGAGCTGTTTTTT
NA NA 13 TRBJ1-1 TRBV4-3 CASSHLENTEAFF TGCGCCAGCAGCCATCTAGAGAACACTGAAGCTTTCTTT
NA TRBD1 13 TRBJ2-7 TRBV18 CASSDRGLYEQYF TGTGCCAGCTCGGACAGGGGTCTCTACGAGCAGTACTTC
NA NA 14 TRBJ1-2 TRBV13 CASSSRGGAYGYTF TGTGCCAGCAGCTCCAGGGGAGGGGCCTATGGCTACACCTTC
NA NA 13 TRBJ1-1 TRBV7-9 CASSLSGATEAFF TGTGCCAGCAGCTTAAGTGGGGCCACTGAAGCTTTCTTT
NA TRBD1 17 TRBJ1-5 TRBV6-4 CASSSGTGRGHNQPQHF TGTGCCAGCAGTTCCGGGACAGGTAGAGGTCATAATCAGCCCCAGCATTTT
NA NA 14 TRBJ1-4 TRBV6-6 CASSPQETNEKLFF TGTGCCAGCAGCCCCCAGGAAACTAATGAAAAACTGTTTTTT
NA NA 14 TRBJ2-3 TRBV6-5 CASSLEGETDTQYF TGTGCCAGCAGTTTGGAGGGGGAGACAGATACGCAGTATTTT
NA TRBD1 14 TRBJ2-7 TRBV28 CASSLSGTGYEQYF TGTGCCAGCAGTTTATCCGGGACAGGCTACGAGCAGTACTTC
NA NA 17 TRBJ1-4 TRBV18 CASSPPTDRRFNEKLFF TGTGCCAGCTCACCTCCGACAGATCGGCGTTTTAATGAAAAACTGTTTTTT
NA NA 17 TRBJ1-2 TRBV4-3 CASSQSQGEGPAYGYTF TGCGCCAGCAGCCAAAGCCAGGGAGAGGGACCGGCCTATGGCTACACCTTC
NA NA 16 TRBJ2-5 TRBV25-1 CASSETRSQVEETQYF TGTGCCAGCAGTGAAACCCGCTCCCAGGTGGAAGAGACCCAGTACTTC
NA NA 15 TRBJ2-3 TRBV5-1 CASSFTGRATDTQYF TGCGCCAGCAGCTTCACGGGGCGGGCCACAGATACGCAGTATTTT
NA TRBD1 14 TRBJ1-4 TRBV6-1 CASSVWDSNEKLFF TGTGCCAGCAGTGTGTGGGACAGTAATGAAAAACTGTTTTTT
NA TRBD1 16 TRBJ2-7 TRBV4-3 CASSQGGTGDKGEQYF TGCGCCAGCAGCCAAGGAGGGACAGGGGATAAAGGCGAGCAGTACTTC
once NA 13 TRBJ2-7 TRBV7-7 CASSLGPDYEQYF TGTGCTAGCAGCTTAGGACCGGACTACGAGCAGTACTTC
NA NA 14 TRBJ2-7 TRBV5-1 CASSLSGLSYEQYF TGCGCCAGCAGCTTATCAGGCCTCTCCTACGAGCAGTACTTC
NA TRBD1 16 TRBJ2-5 TRBV5-4 CASSLSKFRGQETQYF TGTGCCAGCAGCTTGTCTAAGTTCAGGGGGCAAGAGACCCAGTACTTC
once NA 15 TRBJ1-1 TRBV2 CASSEVEALNTEAFF TGTGCCAGCAGTGAAGTCGAGGCATTGAACACTGAAGCTTTCTTT
NA NA 12 TRBJ2-7 TRBV15 CATSGRGYEQYF TGTGCCACCAGCGGTAGGGGCTACGAGCAGTACTTC
NA TRBD2 14 TRBJ2-5 TRBV2 CASSDGLAEETQYF TGTGCCAGCAGTGATGGACTAGCTGAAGAGACCCAGTACTTC
NA NA 15 TRBJ2-1 TRBV4-3 CASSQDSGSYNEQFF TGCGCCAGCAGCCAAGATAGCGGATCCTACAATGAGCAGTTCTTC
NA NA 12 TRBJ2-7 TRBV29-1 CSVEEGGAEQYF TGCAGCGTTGAAGAAGGAGGGGCCGAGCAGTACTTC
NA TRBD1 14 TRBJ1-5 TRBV6-1 CASIRDRGPQPQHF TGTGCCAGCATACGGGACAGGGGGCCTCAGCCCCAGCATTTT
once NA 13 TRBJ2-7 TRBV19 CASSIGRSYEQYF TGTGCCAGTAGTATAGGGAGGAGCTACGAGCAGTACTTC
NA NA 13 TRBJ2-7 TRBV19 CASSCPGCAEQYF TGTGCCAGTAGTTGCCCCGGGTGTGCCGAGCAGTACTTC
NA NA 9 TRBJ1-5 TRBV18 CACRWPQHF TGTGCCTGCCGGTGGCCCCAGCATTTT
once TRBD2 14 TRBJ2-5 TRBV7-9 CASSYSGIQETQYF TGTGCCAGCAGCTATAGCGGGATTCAAGAGACCCAGTACTTC
NA TRBD1 15 TRBJ2-1 TRBV4-3 CASSQWDRGYNEQFF TGCGCCAGCAGCCAATGGGACAGGGGTTACAATGAGCAGTTCTTC
NA NA 14 TRBJ1-1 TRBV29-1 CSVDEGGRNTEAFF TGCAGCGTTGACGAGGGGGGGCGGAACACTGAAGCTTTCTTT